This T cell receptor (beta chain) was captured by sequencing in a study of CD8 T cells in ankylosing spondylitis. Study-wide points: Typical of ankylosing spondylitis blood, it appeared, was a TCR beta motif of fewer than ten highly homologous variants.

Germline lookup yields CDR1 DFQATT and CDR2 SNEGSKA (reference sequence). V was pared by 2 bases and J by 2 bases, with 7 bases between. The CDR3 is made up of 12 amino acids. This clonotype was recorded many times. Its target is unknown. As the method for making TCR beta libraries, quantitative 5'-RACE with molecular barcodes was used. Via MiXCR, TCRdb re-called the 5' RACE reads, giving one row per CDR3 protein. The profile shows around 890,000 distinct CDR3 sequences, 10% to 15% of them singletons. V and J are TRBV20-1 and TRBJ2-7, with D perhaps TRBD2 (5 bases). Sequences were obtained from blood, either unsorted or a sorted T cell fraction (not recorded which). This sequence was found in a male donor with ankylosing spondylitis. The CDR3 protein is CSARKLAYEQYF. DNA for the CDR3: TGCAGTGCTAGAAAACTAGCCTACGAGCAGTACTTC.